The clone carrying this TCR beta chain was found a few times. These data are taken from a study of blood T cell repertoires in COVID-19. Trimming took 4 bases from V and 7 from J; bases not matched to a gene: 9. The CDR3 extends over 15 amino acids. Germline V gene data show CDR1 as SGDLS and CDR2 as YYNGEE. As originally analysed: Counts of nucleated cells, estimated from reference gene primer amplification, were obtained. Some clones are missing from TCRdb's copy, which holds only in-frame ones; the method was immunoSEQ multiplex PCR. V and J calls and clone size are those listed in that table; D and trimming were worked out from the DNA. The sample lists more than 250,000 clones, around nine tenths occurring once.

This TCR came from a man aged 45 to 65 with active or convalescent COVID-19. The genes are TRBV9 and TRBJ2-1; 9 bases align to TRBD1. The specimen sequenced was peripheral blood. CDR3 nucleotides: TGTGCCAGCAGCTCACGAGGGACAGGGTCGAATGAGCAGTTCTTC. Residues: CASSSRGTGSNEQFF.